This T cell receptor (beta chain) was sequenced for a study of shared clonotypes between healthy human individuals. Overall study results and limits: Tissues were not sampled, only blood, and their repertoires likely differ.

TCRdb's table, derived via immunoSEQ multiplex PCR, lists solely in-frame clones and lacks some. The sample lists about 2.1 million clones; approximately 92% were seen once. The CDR3 is 15 amino acids. The ends lost 1 base at V and 2 bases at J; junction bases unmatched: 5. Germline CDR1 is SEHNR and CDR2 is FQNEAQ (reference sequence). As to this clone: No antigen is known for it.

Only CD45RO-negative cells positively selected for CCR7 counted as naive CD8 cells, so terminally differentiated effector memory CD45RA+ cells were excluded. This chain joins TRBV7-9 and TRBJ2-7; TRBD2 matches at 7 bases. The sequenced sample consisted of naive CD8+ T cells from PBMCs. This clonotype was sampled from a man aged 18 to 35 in good health. Some clones in this sample may be carry-over from other donors' samples. CDR3 amino acids: CASSLVGGVTYEQYF. DNA for the CDR3: TGTGCCAGCAGCTTAGTTGGGGGGGTCACCTACGAGCAGTACTTC.